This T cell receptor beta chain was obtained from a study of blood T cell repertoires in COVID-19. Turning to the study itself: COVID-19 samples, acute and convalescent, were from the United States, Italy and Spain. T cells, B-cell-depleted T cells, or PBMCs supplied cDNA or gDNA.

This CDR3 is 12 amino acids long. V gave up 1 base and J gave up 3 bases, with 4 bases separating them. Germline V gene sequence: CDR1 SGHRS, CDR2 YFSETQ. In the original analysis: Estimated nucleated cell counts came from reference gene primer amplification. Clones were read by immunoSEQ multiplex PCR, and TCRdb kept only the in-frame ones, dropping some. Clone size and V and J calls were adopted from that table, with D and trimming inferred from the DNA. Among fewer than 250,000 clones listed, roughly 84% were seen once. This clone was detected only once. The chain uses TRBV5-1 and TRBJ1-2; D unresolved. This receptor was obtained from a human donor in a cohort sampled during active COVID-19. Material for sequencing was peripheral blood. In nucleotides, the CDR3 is TGCGCCAGCAGCTTGCCTGACTATGGCTACACCTTC. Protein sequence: CASSLPDYGYTF.